Shown below are 10 T cell receptor beta chains from a single sample sequenced in a study of post-analysis software for immune sequencing data. Study-wide findings and caveats: TRBV segments more frequent in patients than in controls numbered roughly 5 and included TRBV5-6, TRBV5-1 and TRBV20-1.

Their specific antigens are unknown. Every TCR beta cDNA library bore unique molecular identifiers. TCRdb reanalysed the PCR reads using MiXCR and keeps one entry per CDR3 protein. The table has about half a million distinct CDR3 sequences, roughly 34% seen once. Specimen: blood. These receptors were taken from a girl aged 2-17 years with multiple sclerosis.

The chain combines TRBV27 with TRBJ2-3; D remains ambiguous. The ends were cut back, 6 bases at V and 6 bases at J, with 13 bases in the middle. The germline V gene has CDR1 MNHEY and CDR2 SMNVEV (reference sequence). This CDR3 region has 13 residues. In DNA, the CDR3 is TGTGCCAGCAGCCCGTCTAGTTCGGATACGCAGTATTTT. It translates to CASSPSSSDTQYF.

This chain uses TRBV5-1 with TRBJ1-5; 9 bases match TRBD1. V gave up 2 bases and J gave up 4 bases; unmatched junction bases: 4. The CDR3 covers 15 residues. The germline V gene encodes CDR1 SGHRS and CDR2 YFSETQ. The chain's CDR3 is CASSLDGQGNQPQHF. CDR3 DNA: TGCGCCAGCAGCTTAGATGGACAGGGGAATCAGCCCCAGCATTTT.

This clonotype has just one count. The chain links TRBV9 to TRBJ1-2, with 7 bases that match TRBD1. This CDR3 is built from 14 residues. Germline V lookup: CDR1 SGDLS, CDR2 YYNGEE. Germline trimming cut 5 bases from V and 3 bases from J; bases unmatched to any gene: 7. The CDR3 bases are TGTGCCAGCAGTGTTCGGGACAGCGACTATGGCTACACCTTC. Residues: CASSVRDSDYGYTF.

The CDR3 spells CASSALSGEQYF. The CDR3, as DNA: TGTGCCAGCAGCGCCCTTTCGGGGGAGCAGTACTTC. The chain has TRBV9 and TRBJ2-1, with D possibly TRBD2 on 5 matching bases. The J call could be wrong; TRBJ2-7 is a better fit for the DNA end. This CDR3 is built from 12 residues. CDR1 is SGDLS and CDR2 is YYNGEE in the germline V gene.

J is TRBJ2-3 and V is TRBV6-6; tentative D call: TRBD1 (5 bases). Germline-derived CDR1 and CDR2 are MNHNY and SVGAGI (reference sequence). The germline V and J ends were trimmed by 2 bases and 2 bases, with 14 bases remaining between them. The CDR3 spans 16 residues. CDR3 bases: TGTGCCAGCAGTTACCCCCAGGGTTGGAACACAGATACGCAGTATTTT. It is translated as CASSYPQGWNTDTQYF.

CDR3 in amino acids: CASTPTVYNEQFF. The CDR3, as DNA: TGTGCCAGCACTCCGACAGTCTACAATGAGCAGTTCTTC. The chain couples TRBV6-1 to TRBJ2-1; a weak D match, TRBD1 (5 bases). Trimming removed 7 bases from V and 3 bases from J, with 10 bases in between. The CDR3 loop spans 13 amino acids. Germline CDR1 MNHNS, CDR2 SASEGT.

Only a few counts were recorded for this clonotype. The CDR3 DNA follows: TGTGCCAGCAGGCGAACAGTCAACTATGGCTACACCTTC. Protein product: CASRRTVNYGYTF. This rearrangement joins TRBV6-5 to TRBJ1-2, with D hard to call. V lost 6 bases and J 2 bases, leaving 10 bases between the germline ends. CDR3 length: 13 residues. Germline CDR1 and CDR2: MNHEY and SVGAGI.

The V gene is TRBV5-1, the J gene TRBJ2-3, with D tentatively TRBD1 (6 bases). Deletions cut 4 bases from V and 0 bases from J, with 9 bases between. The CDR3 is 14 amino acids. Germline assignment: CDR1 SGHRS and CDR2 YFSETQ. The CDR3 loop reads CASSGTPSTDTQYF. CDR3 in DNA: TGCGCCAGCAGCGGGACACCTAGCACAGATACGCAGTATTTT.

The chain joins TRBV2 to TRBJ1-6, with D unclear. This CDR3 region has 11 residues. Trimming took 4 bases from V and 11 from J, leaving 6 bases between them. Per the germline V gene, CDR1 is SNHLY and CDR2 is FYNNEI. CDR3 sequence: CASSGPTPLHF. The CDR3 coding sequence is TGTGCCAGCAGTGGACCTACACCCCTCCACTTT.

The genes are TRBV10-3 and TRBJ1-1; no clear D. Germline CDR1 ENHRY, CDR2 SYGVKD. CDR3 size: 13 residues. The V gene lost 6 bases and the J gene lost 0 bases, with 8 bases spanning the gap. The CDR3 loop is CAIRRQLNTEAFF. Here the CDR3 DNA reads TGTGCCATCAGAAGGCAGCTGAACACTGAAGCTTTCTTT.